This entry lists 29 T cell receptor beta chains sequenced from one sample in a study of vaccination effects on CD4 cells after COVID-19. These receptors lack a known antigen. Pools of viral peptides were used by the ViraFEST assay to expand antigen-specific CD4+ T cells ahead of sequencing. Researchers isolated CD4+ T cells once about 11 days of culture had elapsed. Of the BNT162b2 and mRNA-1273 vaccines, participants received two doses of one or the other. This table comes from immunoSEQ multiplex PCR, and its TCRdb copy is limited to in-frame clones, with some not included. Here the sample spans 65,000 to 70,000 clones, roughly three quarters being singletons. Material: CD4+ T cells from PBMCs cultured with HCoV-OC43 spike peptides, obtained after COVID-19 vaccination. The subset here: HCoV-OC43 spike overlapping peptide pool stimulation. These receptors came from a human donor who received a COVID-19 vaccine.

The J gene is TRBJ2-5, the V gene TRBV5-4, with a weak D call TRBD1 (5 bases). This CDR3 is 15 amino acids long. The ends were cut back, 1 base at V and 3 bases at J, with 13 bases in the middle. Looked up from germline, CDR1 is SGHNT and CDR2 is YYREEE (reference sequence). The CDR3 DNA sequence: TGTGCCAGCAGCTTGAGGATAGGGGTGGAAGAGACCCAGTACTTC. Its translation is CASSLRIGVEETQYF.

The chain uses TRBV3-1 (or the pseudogene TRBV3-2) and TRBJ1-5; D call uncertain. V was shortened by 3 bases and J by 3 bases, with 6 bases between the two germline ends. This CDR3 has 13 amino acids. In germline, CDR1 is LGHDT, CDR2 YNNKEL (reference sequence). The CDR3 protein is CASSHRPNQPQHF. The CDR3 DNA is TGTGCCAGCAGCCACCGACCCAATCAGCCCCAGCATTTT.

A few counts support this clone. The chain combines TRBV7-9 with TRBJ1-5; D unclear. V shed 3 bases and J shed 6 bases, with 9 bases lying between them. The CDR3 totals 13 residues. Germline-derived CDR1 and CDR2 are SEHNR and FQNEAQ (reference sequence). The CDR3 DNA reads TGTGCCAGCAGCTTCCAGGCGCCTCAGCCCCAGCATTTT. It is translated as CASSFQAPQPQHF.

The V and J genes are TRBV9 and TRBJ2-3, with a weak D call TRBD1 (5 bases). The CDR3 loop spans 14 amino acids. Germline V gives CDR1 SGDLS, CDR2 YYNGEE. Trimming shortened V by 3 bases and J by 0 bases, and 8 bases separated the two germline ends. In DNA form, the CDR3 reads TGTGCCAGCAGCGACCACAGGAGCACAGATACGCAGTATTTT. Residues: CASSDHRSTDTQYF.

The chain recombines TRBV19 with TRBJ1-5; no clear D. Trimming took off 7 bases at V and 2 bases at J, with 9 bases between the two ends. Germline V gene data show CDR1 as LNHDA and CDR2 as SQIVND (reference sequence). This CDR3 contains 13 residues. The CDR3 protein is CASTFGGNQPQHF. The DNA for the CDR3 is TGTGCCAGTACCTTTGGTGGCAATCAGCCCCAGCATTTT.

Comment on this clone: Other DNA variants within this sample encode the same CDR3. V and J are TRBV5-1 and TRBJ2-5, with 7 bases lining up with TRBD1. The germline V gene has CDR1 SGHRS and CDR2 YFSETQ. The CDR3 extends over 15 amino acids. J gave up 2 bases and V 4 bases, and 8 bases lay outside the gene matches. The CDR3 region has the DNA TGCGCCAGCAGCCTCGGGGACAGAGATCAAGAGACCCAGTACTTC. As protein: CASSLGDRDQETQYF.

The rearrangement links TRBV7-3 to TRBJ1-2; D is unclear. This CDR3 is 14 amino acids long. Germline values: CDR1 SGHTA, CDR2 FQGTGA. V was clipped by 2 bases and J by 2 bases, with 9 bases between them. The CDR3 reads CASSLDGRNYGYTF. The CDR3, as DNA: TGTGCCAGCAGCTTAGACGGACGAAACTATGGCTACACCTTC.

This clone has a single count. V and J are TRBV7-2 and TRBJ2-3; D remains ambiguous. CDR3 length equals 13 residues. Trimming removed 0 bases from V and 5 bases from J, with 6 bases in between. Germline loops: CDR1 SGHTA, CDR2 FQGNSA. In DNA form, the CDR3 reads TGTGCCAGCAGCTTAGCGCATGGAGATACGCAGTATTTT. Translated, it gives CASSLAHGDTQYF.

This chain connects TRBV5-1 to TRBJ2-1, with 9 bases fitting TRBD2. Trimming at V came to 1 base and at J to 9 bases, leaving 5 bases not matched to a gene. The CDR3 covers 14 residues. Germline CDR1 is SGHRS and CDR2 is YFSETQ. CDR3 DNA: TGCGCCAGCAGCTTGAAGGGACTAGCATTTGAGCAGTTCTTC. This translates into CASSLKGLAFEQFF.

J is TRBJ1-1 and V is TRBV19; 7 bases fit TRBD1. The CDR3 length is 15 residues. In germline, CDR1 is LNHDA, CDR2 SQIVND (reference sequence). Trimming took 5 bases from V and 3 from J; bases not matched to a gene: 9. Here the CDR3 reads CASSDRQGQYTEAFF. CDR3 nucleotides: TGTGCCAGTAGTGATCGGCAGGGACAGTACACTGAAGCTTTCTTT.

The V call is TRBV5-5, the J call TRBJ1-2; no firm D call. Trimming took 3 bases from V and 0 from J, leaving 9 bases between them. The CDR3 has 14 amino acids. Germline V lookup: CDR1 SGHKS, CDR2 YYEKEE (reference sequence). CDR3 sequence (DNA): TGTGCCAGCAGCTCGCAGGTTTCTAACTATGGCTACACCTTC. It specifies CASSSQVSNYGYTF.

This clone has just one count. The chain couples TRBV19 to TRBJ1-5; the D is unclear. The V gene's germline CDR1 is LNHDA and CDR2 SQIVND (reference sequence). This CDR3 has 12 amino acids. Trimming stripped 5 bases from V and 9 bases from J, with 11 bases between. The CDR3 DNA reads TGTGCCAGTAGTCCTGACCGTTCGCCCCAGCATTTT. Protein sequence: CASSPDRSPQHF.

The chain carries TRBV5-1 and TRBJ2-1; the D is unclear. Trimming removed 4 bases from V and 5 bases from J, with 13 bases in between. Germline CDR1 reads SGHRS; CDR2 reads YFSETQ. The length of the CDR3 is 14 residues. CDR3 sequence (DNA): TGCGCCAGCAGCCTGGGTCCCCCGGACAATGAGCAGTTCTTC. It translates to CASSLGPPDNEQFF.

This rearrangement joins TRBV5-4 to TRBJ2-1; TRBD1 might be the D (6 bases). CDR1 and CDR2 (germline): SGHNT, YYREEE (reference sequence). Deletions cut 0 bases from V and 2 bases from J, with 9 bases between. This CDR3 is 15 amino acids long. The CDR3 region is CASSLGGQTYNEQFF. CDR3 sequence (DNA): TGTGCCAGCAGCTTGGGGGGACAAACCTACAATGAGCAGTTCTTC.

The sample holds one count of this clone. The J gene is TRBJ1-1, the V gene TRBV6-5; no clear D gene. This CDR3 is 13 amino acids long. The germline V gene has CDR1 MNHEY and CDR2 SVGAGI. Trimming shortened V by 9 bases and J by 1 base, and 12 bases separated the two germline ends. The CDR3 DNA is TGTGCCAGTACCGGGTCACCGAACACTGAAGCTTTCTTT. Its protein is CASTGSPNTEAFF.

The rearrangement links TRBV28 to TRBJ2-7, with D possibly matching TRBD2 (7 bases). Germline CDR1 is MDHEN and CDR2 is SYDVKM. With 10 bases removed from V and 7 bases from J, the gap between germline ends came to 17 bases. CDR3 size: 12 residues. CDR3 amino acids: CATSGGPVEQYV. The CDR3 DNA follows: TGTGCCACCTCGGGGGGCCCGGTAGAGCAGTACGTC.

The V gene is TRBV18, the J gene TRBJ1-1; the match to TRBD1 covers 12 bases. Germline CDR1 is KGHSH and CDR2 is LQKENI. The CDR3 extends over 17 amino acids. The ends lost 6 bases at V and 7 bases at J; junction bases unmatched: 15. CDR3 nucleotide sequence: TGTGCCAGCTCGCAAGTGGGACAGGGGGCGAAGGGGATTGAAGCTTTCTTT. Translation gives CASSQVGQGAKGIEAFF.

The chain uses TRBV5-1 and TRBJ2-1, with 15 bases lining up with TRBD2. The CDR3 has 17 residues. Germline assignment: CDR1 SGHRS and CDR2 YFSETQ. V shed 4 bases, J shed 7 bases, and the junction held 9 bases outside the gene matches. The CDR3, as DNA: TGCGCCAGCAGCCTGAATACCGGGACTAGCGGGGGGAATGAGCAGTTCTTC. Translating it yields CASSLNTGTSGGNEQFF.

This clone has only a few counts. The chain has TRBV2 and TRBJ2-2; TRBD1 aligns across 9 bases. CDR1 and CDR2 (germline): SNHLY, FYNNEI. After removal of 6 bases from V and 6 bases from J, the junction contained 8 bases not matched to a gene. There are 15 residues in the CDR3. The CDR3: CASRLSTGGSGELFF. The CDR3 region has the DNA TGTGCCAGCAGACTCTCGACAGGGGGGTCCGGGGAGCTGTTTTTT.

The V call is TRBV21-1, the J call TRBJ2-7. TRBV21-1 is a listed pseudogene. This CDR3 spans 15 amino acids. The CDR3 is CRGTNGRVRENEQYV. The CDR3, as DNA: TGCAGGGGGACTAACGGCAGGGTGAGAGAAAACGAGCAGTACGTC.

V gene TRBV30 combines with J gene TRBJ2-6; 8 bases are shared with TRBD1. V was pared by 4 bases and J by 0 bases, with 2 bases of the junction left unmatched. CDR1 and CDR2 from the germline V gene are GTSNPN and SVGIG (reference sequence). The CDR3 totals 15 residues. CDR3 DNA sequence: TGTGCCTGGACAGGGGGCGCCTCTGGGGCCAACGTCCTGACTTTC. Its translation is CAWTGGASGANVLTF.

V and J are TRBV2 and TRBJ2-3; tentative D call: TRBD2 (5 bases). Trimming stripped 5 bases from V and 0 bases from J, with 6 bases between. The germline V gene encodes CDR1 SNHLY and CDR2 FYNNEI. The CDR3 runs to 13 residues. As DNA, the CDR3 is TGTGCCAGCAGTCGGGGTAGCACAGATACGCAGTATTTT. Residues: CASSRGSTDTQYF.

This clone came up a few times. This chain connects TRBV19 to TRBJ2-2, with D possibly matching TRBD1 (6 bases). The germline gives CDR1 LNHDA, CDR2 SQIVND (reference sequence). Trimming took 6 bases from V and 0 from J, leaving 11 bases between them. This CDR3 contains 15 residues. Here the CDR3 reads CASRPGTTNTGELFF. The CDR3 nucleotides read TGTGCCAGTAGACCCGGGACAACGAACACCGGGGAGCTGTTTTTT.

The J gene is TRBJ1-1, the V gene TRBV4-1, with D unclear. Trimming stripped 2 bases from V and 2 bases from J, with 12 bases between. The CDR3 is 15 amino acids. Germline CDR1 MGHRA, CDR2 YSYEKL. CDR3 DNA sequence: TGCGCCAGCAGCCAAAGTGGGAGGCTTAACACTGAAGCTTTCTTT. It specifies CASSQSGRLNTEAFF.

The rearrangement joins TRBV24-1 to TRBJ1-3; D gene unclear. The CDR3 covers 14 residues. V lost 3 bases to trimming and J lost 0 bases, with 5 bases between them. Germline lookup yields CDR1 KGHDR and CDR2 SFDVKD. CDR3 residues: CATSDAASGNTIYF. The CDR3 DNA sequence: TGTGCCACCAGTGATGCAGCCTCTGGAAACACCATATATTTT.

This rearrangement joins TRBV10-1 to TRBJ1-1; the D gene is possibly TRBD1 (6 bases). Germline lookup yields CDR1 WNHNN and CDR2 SYGVQD (reference sequence). V was pared by 3 bases and J by 0 bases, with 8 bases between. This CDR3 comprises 14 residues. In nucleotides, the CDR3 is TGCGCCAGCAGTGAAGGGACATTGAACACTGAAGCTTTCTTT. Amino acids: CASSEGTLNTEAFF.

A single count supports this clone. The V call is TRBV15, the J call TRBJ2-7, with no clear D. V dropped 0 bases and J dropped 2 bases, with 11 bases sitting between them. Per the germline V gene, CDR1 is LNHNV and CDR2 is YYDKDF (reference sequence). The CDR3 length is 15 residues. The CDR3, as DNA: TGTGCCACCAGCAGAGAAGATGGCAGCACCTACGAGCAGTACGTC. Encoded protein: CATSREDGSTYEQYV.

The rearrangement joins TRBV3-1 (or the pseudogene TRBV3-2) to TRBJ1-3, with D possibly being TRBD1 (6 bases). The germline gives CDR1 LGHDT, CDR2 YNNKEL (reference sequence). The CDR3 runs 18 residues. V gave up 1 base and J gave up 4 bases, with 20 bases separating them. CDR3 DNA: TGTGCCAGCAGCCAAGGCCCTGTCCTAATGGGGGCCGGAAACACCATATATTTT. It is translated as CASSQGPVLMGAGNTIYF.

The chain is built from TRBV6-6 and TRBJ1-2; 7 nucleotides match TRBD1. The CDR3 consists of 14 residues. The ends lost 7 bases at V and 4 bases at J; junction bases unmatched: 9. Germline V gene data show CDR1 as MNHNY and CDR2 as SVGAGI (reference sequence). The CDR3 DNA sequence: TGTGCCAGCACCTTGACAGGGATTGCCTATGGCTACACCTTC. Protein sequence: CASTLTGIAYGYTF.